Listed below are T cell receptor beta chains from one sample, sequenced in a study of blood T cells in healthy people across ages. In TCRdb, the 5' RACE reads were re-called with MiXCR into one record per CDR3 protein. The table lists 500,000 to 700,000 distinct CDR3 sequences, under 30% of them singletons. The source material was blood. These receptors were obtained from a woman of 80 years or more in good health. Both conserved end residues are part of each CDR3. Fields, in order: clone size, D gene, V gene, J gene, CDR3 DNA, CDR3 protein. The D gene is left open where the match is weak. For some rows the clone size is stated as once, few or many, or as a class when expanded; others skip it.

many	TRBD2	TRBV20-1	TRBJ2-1	TGCAGTGAGGAACTAGCGGGGGTGAGCAATGAGCAGTTCTTC	CSEELAGVSNEQFF
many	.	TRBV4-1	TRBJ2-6	TGCGCCAGCAGCCAAGCGGAGGTCGCCAACGTCCTGACTTTC	CASSQAEVANVLTF
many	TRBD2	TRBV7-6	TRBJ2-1	TGTGCCAGCAGCTTAGGGACTAGCGGGGGGGGACGTACGAATGAGCAGTTCTTC	CASSLGTSGGGRTNEQFF
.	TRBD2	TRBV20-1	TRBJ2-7	TGCAGTGCTAGACCAGCGGGGGGGACCTACAATGAGCAGTACTTC	CSARPAGGTYNEQYF
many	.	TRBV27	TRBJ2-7	TGTGCCAGCAGTTGGGGACGGCTAGATGGCGAGCAGTACTTC	CASSWGRLDGEQYF
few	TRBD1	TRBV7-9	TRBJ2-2	TGTGCCAGCAGACCAGGACAGGGTTTCGTGAGCACCGGGGAGCGGTTTTTT	CASRPGQGFVSTGERFF
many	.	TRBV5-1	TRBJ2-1	TGCGCCAGCAGCTTTCGGTCAGCTTCAGGGGATGAGCAGTTCTTC	CASSFRSASGDEQFF
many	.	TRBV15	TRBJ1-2	TGTGCCACCAGCAGAGGGGGGATGGACTATGGCTACACCTTC	CATSRGGMDYGYTF
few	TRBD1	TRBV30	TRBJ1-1	TGTGCCTGGAGACAGGGGGCTGTTGGCACTGAAGCTTTCTTT	CAWRQGAVGTEAFF
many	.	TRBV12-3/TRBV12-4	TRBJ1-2	TGTGCCAGCAGCCGTAGAGGGGAACCCTATGGCTACACCTTC	CASSRRGEPYGYTF
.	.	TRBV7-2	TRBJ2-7	TGTGCCAGCAGCTTAGGGAGGGCGGACTACTCCTACGAGCAGTACTTC	CASSLGRADYSYEQYF
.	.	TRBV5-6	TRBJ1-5	TGTGCCAGCAGCTTGGCCGGGACGAAGAATCAGCCCCAGCATTTT	CASSLAGTKNQPQHF
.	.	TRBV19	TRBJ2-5	TGTGCCAGTAGCAACGGCCCGGGACAAGGGGAAACCCAGTACTTC	CASSNGPGQGETQYF
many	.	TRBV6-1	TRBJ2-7	TGTGCCAGCAGTGAAAGCCTTCGGGGGAGCCTCTCCTACGAGCAGTACTTC	CASSESLRGSLSYEQYF
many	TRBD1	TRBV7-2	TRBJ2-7	TGTGCCAGCAGCTTAGCCTCCTCGGGACAGGGCTTGTACGAGCAGTACTTC	CASSLASSGQGLYEQYF
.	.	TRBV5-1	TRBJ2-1	TGCGCCAGCAGAAGGGCAGAGATTACCTACAATGAGCAGTTCTTC	CASRRAEITYNEQFF
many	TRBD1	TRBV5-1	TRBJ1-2	TGCGCCAGCAGCTTGAACCCCTTACCAGGGGGCTATGGCTACACCTTC	CASSLNPLPGGYGYTF
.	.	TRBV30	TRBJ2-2	TGTGCCTGGAGTGTATTTAATCAGGGGTATCAGAACACCGGGGAGCTGTTTTTT	CAWSVFNQGYQNTGELFF
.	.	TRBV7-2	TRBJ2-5	TGTGCCAGCAGCTTAGTTCTGGTGGAGACCCAGTACTTC	CASSLVLVETQYF
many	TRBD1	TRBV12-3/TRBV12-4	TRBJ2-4	TGTGCCAGCTCGACAGGGGAGTCCAAAAACATTCAGTACTTC	CASSTGESKNIQYF
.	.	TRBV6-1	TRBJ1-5	TGTGCCAGCTGCATGGGGACTGGGGGCATCGGCAATCAGCCCCAGCGTTTT	CASCMGTGGIGNQPQRF
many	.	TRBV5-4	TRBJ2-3	TGTGCCAGCAGCTTGGATGGCAGGGACACAGATACGCAGTATTTT	CASSLDGRDTDTQYF